A single sample gave rise to the 7 T cell receptor beta chains below, sequenced in a study of blood T cell repertoires in COVID-19. Data came from immunoSEQ multiplex PCR; TCRdb stores just in-frame clones and leaves some out. The data show 150,000 to 200,000 clones, over 70% seen once. Specimen: PBMCs or T cells enriched from blood (not recorded which). All receptors derive from a woman in her sixties who had recovered from COVID-19.

This chain uses TRBV6-5 with TRBJ2-7; 8 nucleotides line up with TRBD2. Germline CDR1 reads MNHEY; CDR2 reads SVGAGI. This CDR3 has 14 amino acids. V trimming: 10 bases; J trimming: 2 bases; junction bases outside the gene matches: 10. CDR3 region: CAIKRGGAPYEQYF. The CDR3 DNA sequence: TGTGCCATCAAACGGGGGGGGGCACCCTACGAGCAGTACTTC.

The chain combines TRBV6-1 with TRBJ1-2; possible D gene TRBD1, 6 bases. Germline-derived CDR1 and CDR2 are MNHNS and SASEGT. Trimming took 2 bases from V and 10 from J, leaving 14 bases between them. This CDR3 has 13 amino acids. CDR3 bases: TGTGCCAGCAGTGAAAACAGGGAGTCAGACTACACCTTC. Translating gives CASSENRESDYTF.

This clone occurred once. The chain couples TRBV6-4 to TRBJ2-3; 10 nucleotides agree with TRBD1. Germline CDR1 is MRHNA and CDR2 is SNTAGT. CDR3 size: 16 residues. J was trimmed by 4 bases and V by 6 bases; bases with no gene match: 10. DNA of the CDR3: TGTGCCAGCAGAAACCGGGACAGGGGTAGCGCAGATACGCAGTATTTT. It yields the protein CASRNRDRGSADTQYF.

The rearrangement uses TRBV10-1 and TRBJ2-1, with 7 bases fitting TRBD1. The V and J ends lost 6 bases and 7 bases, in that order; junction bases with no gene match: 6. The CDR3 is 13 amino acids. Germline CDR1 is WNHNN and CDR2 is SYGVQD (reference sequence). CDR3: CASSRTGWNEQFF. The CDR3, as DNA: TGCGCCAGCAGCCGGACAGGTTGGAATGAGCAGTTCTTC.

The rearrangement uses TRBV18 and TRBJ1-3, with TRBD1 matching 8 bases. This CDR3 has 16 residues. In germline, CDR1 is KGHSH, CDR2 LQKENI. V was pared by 3 bases and J by 2 bases, with 6 bases of the junction left unmatched. The CDR3 DNA is TGTGCCAGCTCACCCGTGACAGGGGAGACTGGAAACACCATATATTTT. Its translation: CASSPVTGETGNTIYF.

The rearrangement uses TRBV6-5 and TRBJ1-5, with a weak D call TRBD1 (5 bases). Trimming shortened V by 6 bases and J by 1 base, and 13 bases separated the two germline ends. The CDR3 sequence is 15 residues long. Germline V gives CDR1 MNHEY, CDR2 SVGAGI. CDR3 nucleotides: TGTGCCAGCAGGAAACCTCAGGGAAGCAATCAGCCCCAGCATTTT. Its translation: CASRKPQGSNQPQHF.

The J gene is TRBJ1-2, the V gene TRBV12-3 or TRBV12-4; D unclear. V lost 3 bases and J lost 8, with 13 bases in between. The CDR3 is 13 residues long. CDR3 in amino acids: CASSFAVGGGYTF. In DNA, the CDR3 is TGTGCCAGCAGTTTTGCCGTCGGCGGGGGCTACACCTTC.